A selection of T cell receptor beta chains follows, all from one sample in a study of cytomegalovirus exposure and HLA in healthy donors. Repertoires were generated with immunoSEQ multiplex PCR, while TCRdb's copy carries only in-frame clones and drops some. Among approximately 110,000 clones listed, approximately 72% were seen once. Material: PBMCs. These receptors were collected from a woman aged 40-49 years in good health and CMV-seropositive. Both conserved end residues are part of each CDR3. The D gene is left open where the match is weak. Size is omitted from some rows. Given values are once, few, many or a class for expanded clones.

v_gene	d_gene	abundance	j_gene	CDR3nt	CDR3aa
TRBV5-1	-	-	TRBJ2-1	TGCGCCAGCAGCTTGGACAGCACCTACAATGAGCAGTTCTTC	CASSLDSTYNEQFF
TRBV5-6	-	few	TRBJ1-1	TGTGCCAGCAGCTTGGCGCGTGAAGCTTTCTTT	CASSLAREAFF
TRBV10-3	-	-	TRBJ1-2	TGTGCCACGCACCCCTTCGGGCGGGGGAGTAACTATGGCTACACCTTC	CATHPFGRGSNYGYTF
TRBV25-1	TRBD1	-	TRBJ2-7	TGTGCCAGCAGTGATGACAGGGGGATTTACGAGCAGTACTTC	CASSDDRGIYEQYF
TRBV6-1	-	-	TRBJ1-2	TGTGCCAGCAGTGAAGATCCCGGGGACACCGCTAACTATGGCTACACCTTC	CASSEDPGDTANYGYTF
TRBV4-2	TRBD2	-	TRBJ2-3	TGTGCCAGCAGCCAAGATCAAAGCGGGGGGGTTTGGAATACGCAGTATTTT	CASSQDQSGGVWNTQYF
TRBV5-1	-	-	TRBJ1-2	TGCGCCAGCAGCTTGTCATCAGGGGCGGTCGATGGCTACACCTTC	CASSLSSGAVDGYTF
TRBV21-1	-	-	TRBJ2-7	TGTGCCAGCAGCATGGGAGGCCTTTCCTACGAGCAGTACTTC	CASSMGGLSYEQYF
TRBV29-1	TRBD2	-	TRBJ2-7	TGCAGCGTGACTAGCGGGGCGGGGGAGCAGTACTTC	CSVTSGAGEQYF
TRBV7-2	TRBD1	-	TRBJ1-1	TGTGCCAGCAGCCCAGGGGGCGCGAGGAGCACTGAAGCTTTCTTT	CASSPGGARSTEAFF
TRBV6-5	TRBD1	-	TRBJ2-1	TGTGCCAGCAGATCAGGGGGTCCCTACAATGAGCAGTTCTTC	CASRSGGPYNEQFF
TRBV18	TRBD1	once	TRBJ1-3	TGTGCCAGCTCACCGGACAGGGTAGACACCATATATTTT	CASSPDRVDTIYF
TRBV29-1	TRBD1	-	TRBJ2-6	TGCAGCGTTGAGAACAGGGGGCTAGGAGGGGCCAACGTCCTGACTTTC	CSVENRGLGGANVLTF
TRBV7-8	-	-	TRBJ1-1	TGTGCCAGCAGCATCCACAGGGTAGGGAACACTGAAGCTTTCTTT	CASSIHRVGNTEAFF
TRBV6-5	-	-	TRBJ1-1	TGTGCCAGCACCGCTATGGGGACAATGGAAGCTTTCTTT	CASTAMGTMEAFF
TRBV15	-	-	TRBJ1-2	TGTGCCACCAGCAGTGACAGGTGGTCAGGTGGCTACACCTTC	CATSSDRWSGGYTF
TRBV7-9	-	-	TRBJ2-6	TGTGCCACTTGGGGGGGGCTGAGCTCTGGGGCCAACGTCCTGACTTTC	CATWGGLSSGANVLTF
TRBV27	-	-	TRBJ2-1	TGTGCCAGCAGTTTATTTCCCACGCGTGAGCAGTTCTTC	CASSLFPTREQFF
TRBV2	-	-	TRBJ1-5	TGTGCCAGCAGACTCAACGGAGGGGAAGATCAGCCCCAGCATTTT	CASRLNGGEDQPQHF
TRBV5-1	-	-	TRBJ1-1	TGCGCCAGCAGCTTGGAAGGTGGCAGGAGGTTAGGCACTGAAGCTTTCTTT	CASSLEGGRRLGTEAFF
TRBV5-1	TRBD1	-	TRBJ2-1	TGCGCCAGCAGCCCGAGACAGGGGGCTTACAATGAGCAGTTCTTC	CASSPRQGAYNEQFF
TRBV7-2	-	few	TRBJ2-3	TGTGCCAGCAGCAACAGCAGGACAGATACGCAGTATTTT	CASSNSRTDTQYF
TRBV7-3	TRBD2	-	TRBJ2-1	TGTGCCAGCAGTCATAGCGGGGGGGCCGCTGATGAGCAGTTCTTC	CASSHSGGAADEQFF
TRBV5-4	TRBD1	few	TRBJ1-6	TGTGCCAGCAGTCGTGACAGGGGCGGTAATTCACCCCTCCACTTT	CASSRDRGGNSPLHF
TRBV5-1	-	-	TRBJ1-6	TGCGCCAGCAGCCACGACAGCTCATGGGGTTCACCCCTCCACTTT	CASSHDSSWGSPLHF
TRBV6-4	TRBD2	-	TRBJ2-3	TGTGCCAGCAGTGAATCCGGGACTAGAGGCACAGATACGCAGTATTTT	CASSESGTRGTDTQYF
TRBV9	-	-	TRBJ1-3	TGTGCCAGCAGCGGGGGGGGCTCTGGAAACACCATATATTTT	CASSGGGSGNTIYF
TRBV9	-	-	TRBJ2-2	TGTGCCAGCAGCCCCGAGACTAATAACGGGGAGCTGTTTTTT	CASSPETNNGELFF
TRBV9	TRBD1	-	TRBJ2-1	TGTGCCAGCAGCCGGGCAGGGGGGACAGGGGATGAGCAGTTCTTC	CASSRAGGTGDEQFF
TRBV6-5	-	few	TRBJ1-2	TGTGCCAGCAGTTACTCGTACGGTGGGCAGGGTGGCTACACCTTC	CASSYSYGGQGGYTF
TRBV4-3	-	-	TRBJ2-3	TGCGCCAGCAGCCAAGCCAGGGGCGATACGCAGTATTTT	CASSQARGDTQYF